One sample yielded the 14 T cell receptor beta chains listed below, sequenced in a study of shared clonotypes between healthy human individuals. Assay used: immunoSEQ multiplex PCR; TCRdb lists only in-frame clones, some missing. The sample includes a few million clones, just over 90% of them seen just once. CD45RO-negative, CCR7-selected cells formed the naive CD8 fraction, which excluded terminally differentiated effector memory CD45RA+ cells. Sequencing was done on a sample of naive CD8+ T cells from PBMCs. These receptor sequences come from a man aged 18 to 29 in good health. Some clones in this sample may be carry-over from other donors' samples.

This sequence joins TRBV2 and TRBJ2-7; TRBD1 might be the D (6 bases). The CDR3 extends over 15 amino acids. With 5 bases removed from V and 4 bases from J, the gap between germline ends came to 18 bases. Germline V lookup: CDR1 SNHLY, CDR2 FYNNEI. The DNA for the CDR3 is TGTGCCAGCAGTCCAACCGGGACACCTGCTTACGAGCAGTACTTC. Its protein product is CASSPTGTPAYEQYF.

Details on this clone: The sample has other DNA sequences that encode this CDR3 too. The CDR3 region has the DNA TGTGCCAGCAGGCTCGCGGGAGGGCAGTACGAGCAGTACTTC. Translation: CASRLAGGQYEQYF. The V gene is TRBV27, the J gene TRBJ2-7; 9 bases match TRBD2. J was trimmed by 4 bases and V by 6 bases; bases with no gene match: 7. There are 14 residues in the CDR3. Germline V gene lookup returns CDR1 MNHEY and CDR2 SMNVEV (reference sequence).

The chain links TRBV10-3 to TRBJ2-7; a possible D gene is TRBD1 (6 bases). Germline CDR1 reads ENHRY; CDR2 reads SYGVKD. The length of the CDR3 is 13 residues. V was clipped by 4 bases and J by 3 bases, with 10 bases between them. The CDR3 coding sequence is TGTGCCATCAGTGGGGGGCATCACTACGAGCAGTACTTC. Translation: CAISGGHHYEQYF.

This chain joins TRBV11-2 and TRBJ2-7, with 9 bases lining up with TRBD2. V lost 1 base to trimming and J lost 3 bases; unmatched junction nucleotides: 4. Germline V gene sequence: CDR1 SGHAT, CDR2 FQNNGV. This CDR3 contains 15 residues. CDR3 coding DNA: TGTGCCAGCAGCTTAGTAGCGGGAGCGATCTACGAGCAGTACTTC. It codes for CASSLVAGAIYEQYF. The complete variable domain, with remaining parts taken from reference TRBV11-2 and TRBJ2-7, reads EAGVAQSPRYKIIEKRQSVAFWCNPISGHATLYWYQQILGQGPKLLIQFQNNGVVDDSQLPKDRFSAERLKGVDSTLKIQPAKLEDSAVYLCASSLVAGAIYEQYFGPGTRLTVT.

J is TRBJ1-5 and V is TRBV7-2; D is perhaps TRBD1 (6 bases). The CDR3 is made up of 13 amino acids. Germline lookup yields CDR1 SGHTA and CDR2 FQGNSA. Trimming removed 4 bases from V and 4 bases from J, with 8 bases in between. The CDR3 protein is CASSWDKNQPQHF. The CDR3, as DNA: TGTGCCAGCAGCTGGGACAAGAATCAGCCCCAGCATTTT.

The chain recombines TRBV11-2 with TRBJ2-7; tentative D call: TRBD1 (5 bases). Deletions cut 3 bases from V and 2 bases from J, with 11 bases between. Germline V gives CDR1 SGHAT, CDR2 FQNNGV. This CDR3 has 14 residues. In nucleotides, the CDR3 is TGTGCCAGCAGCTTTGGGGCCAAAGCCTACGAGCAGTACTTC. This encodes CASSFGAKAYEQYF.

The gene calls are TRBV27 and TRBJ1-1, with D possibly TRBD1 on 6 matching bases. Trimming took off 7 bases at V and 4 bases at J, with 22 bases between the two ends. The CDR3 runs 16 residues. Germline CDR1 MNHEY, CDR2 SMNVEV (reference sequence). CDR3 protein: CASIPSSGDWVTEAFF. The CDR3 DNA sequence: TGTGCCAGCATTCCCTCCTCAGGGGATTGGGTCACTGAAGCTTTCTTT.

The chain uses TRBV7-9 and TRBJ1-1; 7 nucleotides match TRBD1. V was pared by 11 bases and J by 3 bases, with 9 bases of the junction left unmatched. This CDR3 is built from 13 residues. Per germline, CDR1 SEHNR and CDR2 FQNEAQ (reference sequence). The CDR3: CAARQGEDTEAFF. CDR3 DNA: TGTGCCGCCCGACAGGGCGAGGACACTGAAGCTTTCTTT.

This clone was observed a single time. CDR3 in amino acids: CASSLGLRVQPQHF. CDR3 sequence (DNA): TGTGCCAGCAGCTTAGGCCTAAGGGTTCAGCCCCAGCATTTT. The chain employs TRBV13 and TRBJ1-5; D is unresolved. V was pared by 0 bases and J by 6 bases, with 9 bases between. Germline V CDR1 and CDR2: PRHDT, FYEKMQ (reference sequence). This CDR3 region has 14 residues.

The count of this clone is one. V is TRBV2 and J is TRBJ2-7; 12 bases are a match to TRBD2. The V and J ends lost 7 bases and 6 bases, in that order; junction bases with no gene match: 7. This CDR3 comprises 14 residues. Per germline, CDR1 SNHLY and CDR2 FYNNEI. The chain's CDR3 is CASTPSGRVPEQYF. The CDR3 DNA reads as TGTGCCAGCACCCCTAGCGGGAGGGTCCCCGAGCAGTACTTC.

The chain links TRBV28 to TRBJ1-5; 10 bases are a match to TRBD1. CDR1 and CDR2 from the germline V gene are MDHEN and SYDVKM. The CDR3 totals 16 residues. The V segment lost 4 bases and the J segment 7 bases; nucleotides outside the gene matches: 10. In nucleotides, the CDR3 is TGTGCCAGCAGTTCATACCGGGACAGGGGAGGCCAGCCCCAGCATTTT. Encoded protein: CASSSYRDRGGQPQHF.

The CDR3 sequence: CASSPKGTSGSTEQYF. The CDR3 bases are TGTGCCAGCAGTCCCAAGGGGACTAGCGGGAGTACCGAGCAGTACTTC. This chain connects TRBV27 to TRBJ2-7, with 14 bases that match TRBD2. Germline values: CDR1 MNHEY, CDR2 SMNVEV (reference sequence). The CDR3 is 16 amino acids. Trimming took 5 bases from V and 6 from J; bases not matched to a gene: 9.

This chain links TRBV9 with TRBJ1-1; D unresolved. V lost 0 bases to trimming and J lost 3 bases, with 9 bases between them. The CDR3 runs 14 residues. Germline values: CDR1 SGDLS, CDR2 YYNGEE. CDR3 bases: TGTGCCAGCAGCGTAGGCGCGGGCGACACTGAAGCTTTCTTT. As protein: CASSVGAGDTEAFF.

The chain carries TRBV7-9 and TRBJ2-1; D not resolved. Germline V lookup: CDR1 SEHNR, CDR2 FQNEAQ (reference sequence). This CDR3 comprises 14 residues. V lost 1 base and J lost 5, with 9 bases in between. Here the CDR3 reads CASSLDGIHNEQFF. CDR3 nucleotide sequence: TGTGCCAGCAGCTTAGATGGCATCCACAATGAGCAGTTCTTC.